The 25 T cell receptor beta chains in this list originate from one sample, sequenced in a study of cytomegalovirus exposure and HLA in healthy donors. A multiplex PCR was run with 60 Vbeta primers and 13 Jbeta primers. Generated by immunoSEQ multiplex PCR, the TCRdb table keeps only in-frame clones and is missing some. The table records 95,000 to 150,000 clones, roughly 15% of them present only once. What was sequenced was PBMCs. These receptors were taken from a woman aged 18-35 years in good health and CMV-seronegative.

The gene calls are TRBV6-1 and TRBJ2-6; D gene uncertain. Germline V gene sequence: CDR1 MNHNS, CDR2 SASEGT. The V end was cut by 0 bases, the J end by 0 bases, with 3 bases between. The CDR3 extends over 15 amino acids. CDR3 sequence: CASSEASSGANVLTF. DNA for the CDR3: TGTGCCAGCAGTGAAGCCAGCTCTGGGGCCAACGTCCTGACTTTC.

This clone was picked up a small number of times. The CDR3 region is CSVLGLAVPSSYNEQFF. The CDR3 bases are TGCAGCGTCCTGGGACTAGCGGTCCCGAGCTCCTACAATGAGCAGTTCTTC. The chain joins TRBV29-1 to TRBJ2-1, with TRBD2 identical over 11 bases. This CDR3 has 17 amino acids. Trimming removed 6 bases from V and 0 bases from J; junction bases left unmatched: 10. Germline V lookup: CDR1 SQVTM, CDR2 ANQGSEA.

In its sample, this clone was seen a few times. V is TRBV13 and J is TRBJ1-5, with 7 bases matching TRBD1. CDR3 length: 13 residues. CDR1 and CDR2 (germline): PRHDT, FYEKMQ (reference sequence). J gave up 9 bases and V 5 bases, and 7 bases lay outside the gene matches. DNA of the CDR3: TGTGCCAGCAGCGCCGGACAGGCGCCGCCCCAGCATTTT. The encoded protein is CASSAGQAPPQHF.

The V and J genes are TRBV9 and TRBJ2-3, with D perhaps matching TRBD1 (5 bases). There are 15 residues in the CDR3. V was pared by 0 bases and J by 1 base, with 9 bases between. Germline CDR1 reads SGDLS; CDR2 reads YYNGEE. Here the CDR3 DNA reads TGTGCCAGCAGCGTAGCCGACAGCCGCACAGATACGCAGTATTTT. Translating it yields CASSVADSRTDTQYF.

This sequence joins TRBV18 and TRBJ1-2; D perhaps matches TRBD1 (6 bases). Trimming pared 1 base from V and 6 bases from J, leaving 12 bases between. Germline CDR1 and CDR2: KGHSH and LQKENI. The length of the CDR3 is 14 residues. CDR3 sequence reads: CASSPQGEKDGYTF. The CDR3 region has the DNA TGTGCCAGCTCACCACAGGGGGAAAAGGATGGCTACACCTTC. The whole variable domain, remainder taken from reference TRBV18 and TRBJ1-2, is NAGVMQNPRHLVRRRGQEARLRCSPMKGHSHVYWYRQLPEEGLKFMVYLQKENIIDESGMPKERFSAEFPKEGPSILRIQQVVRGDSAAYFCASSPQGEKDGYTFGSGTRLTVV.

This chain connects TRBV5-6 to TRBJ1-6; 7 bases map to TRBD1. V lost 2 bases and J lost 9; bases outside the gene matches: 11. Germline V lookup: CDR1 SGHDT, CDR2 YYEEEE. This CDR3 comprises 16 residues. For the CDR3, the DNA is TGTGCCAGCAGCTTATATCTGACAGGGCAAAGTTCACCCCTCCACTTT. This gives the protein CASSLYLTGQSSPLHF.

This clone was counted only a few times. V and J are TRBV9 and TRBJ2-7; D remains ambiguous. The ends were cut back, 4 bases at V and 0 bases at J, with 14 bases in the middle. Germline CDR1 reads SGDLS; CDR2 reads YYNGEE. CDR3 length: 15 amino acids. CDR3 sequence (DNA): TGTGCCAGCAGCTTCAGCCCCGACACCTCCTACGAGCAGTACTTC. It translates to CASSFSPDTSYEQYF.

CDR3 DNA sequence: TGTGCCAGCAGCTTCCGGGACAGGTCTCTTGATGAGCAGTTCTTC. Residues: CASSFRDRSLDEQFF. The chain links TRBV7-2 to TRBJ2-1; 8 bases are shared with TRBD1. The V segment lost 3 bases and the J segment 8 bases; nucleotides outside the gene matches: 9. The CDR3 loop spans 15 amino acids. Per the germline V gene, CDR1 is SGHTA and CDR2 is FQGNSA.

This clone was counted only a few times. CDR3 coding DNA: TGTGCCAGCAGTCCCGTAACAGGGGGTCTCACTGAAGCTTTCTTT. This gives the protein CASSPVTGGLTEAFF. This chain connects TRBV5-6 to TRBJ1-1; TRBD1 matches 8 bases. V gave up 5 bases and J gave up 4 bases; unmatched junction bases: 10. The germline CDR1 and CDR2 sequences are SGHDT and YYEEEE. This CDR3 region has 15 residues.

The V and J genes are TRBV5-1 and TRBJ1-6; TRBD1 matches at 9 bases. With 2 bases clipped from V and 10 bases from J, the junction kept 7 bases outside the gene matches. The CDR3 covers 15 residues. The germline V gene has CDR1 SGHRS and CDR2 YFSETQ. CDR3 amino acids: CASSFGTGRESPLHF. The CDR3 bases are TGCGCCAGCAGCTTCGGGACAGGGAGAGAGTCACCCCTCCACTTT.

This clone appeared a few times. The rearrangement joins TRBV6-1 to TRBJ2-7; D gene uncertain. The CDR3 runs 14 residues. The V end was cut by 2 bases, the J end by 1 base, with 9 bases between. CDR1 and CDR2 from the germline V gene are MNHNS and SASEGT. For the CDR3, the DNA is TGTGCCAGCAGTGAAACTGGCAGGTCCTACGAGCAGTACTTC. It yields the protein CASSETGRSYEQYF.

This clone was counted a few times. This sequence joins TRBV27 and TRBJ2-1; 9 positions match TRBD2. The CDR3 extends over 19 amino acids. V lost 6 bases, J lost 5 bases, and 20 bases stayed unmatched. Germline V gene sequence: CDR1 MNHEY, CDR2 SMNVEV (reference sequence). The CDR3 loop reads CASRSNGLAGKIIHNEQFF. For the CDR3, the DNA is TGTGCCAGCAGGTCCAACGGGCTAGCGGGAAAAATCATCCACAATGAGCAGTTCTTC.

The chain couples TRBV15 to TRBJ2-3, with 8 bases that match TRBD2. The germline V gene has CDR1 LNHNV and CDR2 YYDKDF (reference sequence). With 0 bases clipped from V and 4 bases from J, the junction kept 12 bases outside the gene matches. This CDR3 region has 18 residues. Written as DNA, the CDR3 is TGTGCCACCAGCAGAGATATGAGCGGGAGAGAAGGTGCAGATACGCAGTATTTT. It codes for CATSRDMSGREGADTQYF.

V usage is TRBV23-1 and J usage is TRBJ2-3; D not resolved. TRBV23-1 qualifies as an ORF whose function is uncertain. There are 15 residues in the CDR3. The V end was cut by 0 bases, the J end by 1 base, with 8 bases between. CDR3 nucleotide sequence: TGCGCCAGCAGTCAATCTTATCCAGGCACAGATACGCAGTATTTT. Translated, it gives CASSQSYPGTDTQYF.

The sample holds a few counts of this clone. This sequence joins TRBV4-3 and TRBJ1-1; D might be TRBD1 (6 bases). The V gene lost 3 bases and the J gene lost 2 bases, with 16 bases spanning the gap. The CDR3 runs 16 residues. CDR1 is LGHNA and CDR2 is YSLEER in the germline V gene. CDR3 coding DNA: TGCGCCAGCAGCCAGGCGGTGGGACATTTCAACACTGAAGCTTTCTTT. It specifies CASSQAVGHFNTEAFF.

In this sample, this clone turned up a few times. This rearrangement joins TRBV6-1 to TRBJ1-6; D unclear. Germline V gene data show CDR1 as MNHNS and CDR2 as SASEGT. The CDR3 extends over 13 amino acids. The V end was cut by 2 bases, the J end by 8 bases, with 7 bases between. CDR3 loop: CASSELGYSPLHF. The CDR3 region has the DNA TGTGCCAGCAGTGAATTGGGCTATTCACCCCTCCACTTT.

This clone was seen more than once but under ten times. The chain joins TRBV6-5 to TRBJ2-3; 13 nucleotides line up with TRBD2. Germline values: CDR1 MNHEY, CDR2 SVGAGI. CDR3 length: 14 amino acids. V shed 8 bases, J shed 8 bases, and the junction held 7 bases outside the gene matches. Here the CDR3 DNA reads TGTGCCAGCGGAGGACTAGCGGGAGTTGGTACGCAGTATTTT. Translated: CASGGLAGVGTQYF.

The chain joins TRBV2 to TRBJ2-1; weak D call: TRBD1 (5 bases). The CDR3 is 13 residues long. V was trimmed by 6 bases and J by 6 bases, leaving 12 bases between them. Germline assignment: CDR1 SNHLY and CDR2 FYNNEI. The CDR3 region has the DNA TGTGCCAGCAGGTCAGGGAACCTCAATGAGCAGTTCTTC. It specifies CASRSGNLNEQFF.

This clone has more than one count but fewer than ten. The V call is TRBV29-1, the J call TRBJ1-1, with 7 positions matching TRBD1. Trimming removed 7 bases from V and 5 bases from J; junction bases left unmatched: 13. Per the germline V gene, CDR1 is SQVTM and CDR2 is ANQGSEA. This CDR3 contains 14 residues. The CDR3 DNA follows: TGCAGCGCCCAGAGGGACAGCTCGGGGACTGAAGCTTTCTTT. This sequence encodes CSAQRDSSGTEAFF.

The chain employs TRBV18 and TRBJ1-3; the match to TRBD1 covers 8 bases. V shed 2 bases and J 0 bases; nucleotides not matched to a gene: 3. The CDR3 has 16 amino acids. CDR1 KGHSH and CDR2 LQKENI come from the germline V gene. The chain's CDR3 is CASSPDTGGSGNTIYF. In DNA form, the CDR3 reads TGTGCCAGCTCACCAGACACAGGGGGCTCTGGAAACACCATATATTTT.

The chain has TRBV7-8 and TRBJ1-1, with TRBD1 matching over 9 bases. Germline trimming cut 4 bases from V and 10 bases from J; bases unmatched to any gene: 13. Germline values: CDR1 SGHVS, CDR2 FQNEAQ. The CDR3 totals 15 residues. The CDR3 DNA reads as TGTGCCAGCAGCTCCGGGGGACAGGGTTCTAGGGGAGCTTTCTTT. This translates into CASSSGGQGSRGAFF.

This clone has just a few counts. This chain joins TRBV7-9 and TRBJ1-1, with a weak D call TRBD1 (5 bases). CDR3 length equals 14 residues. Trimming removed 6 bases at V and 4 bases at J, with 15 bases between. Germline V gene data show CDR1 as SEHNR and CDR2 as FQNEAQ (reference sequence). The CDR3 is CASSALSRVTEAFF. Here the CDR3 DNA reads TGTGCCAGCAGTGCCTTGAGCAGGGTCACTGAAGCTTTCTTT.

This clone was recorded a few times. Other DNA sequences in the sample encode the same CDR3. This chain connects TRBV6-5 to TRBJ1-1; TRBD1 might be the D (6 bases). The CDR3 loop spans 13 amino acids. Trimming pared 6 bases from V and 5 bases from J, leaving 13 bases between. Germline CDR1 and CDR2: MNHEY and SVGAGI. CDR3 in amino acids: CASSSDRRTEAFF. The CDR3, as DNA: TGTGCCAGCAGCTCGGACAGAAGGACTGAAGCTTTCTTT.

This clone was counted between two and nine times. CDR3 in amino acids: CASRAGLPGETQYF. CDR3 bases: TGTGCCAGCAGAGCGGGCCTCCCTGGAGAGACCCAGTACTTC. The chain uses TRBV28 and TRBJ2-5; tentative D call: TRBD2 (6 bases). The V end lost 6 bases, the J end lost 4 bases, and 15 bases lay between the germline ends. The CDR3 is 14 residues long. From germline, CDR1 is MDHEN and CDR2 SYDVKM.

This sequence joins TRBV6-6 and TRBJ1-2; possible D gene TRBD1, 6 bases. CDR1 MNHNY and CDR2 SVGAGI come from the germline V gene (reference sequence). The CDR3 has 15 residues. V was clipped by 0 bases and J by 4 bases, with 12 bases between them. CDR3 bases: TGTGCCAGCAGTTACTCGGCGGGGGCTGTCTATGGCTACACCTTC. Its protein is CASSYSAGAVYGYTF.